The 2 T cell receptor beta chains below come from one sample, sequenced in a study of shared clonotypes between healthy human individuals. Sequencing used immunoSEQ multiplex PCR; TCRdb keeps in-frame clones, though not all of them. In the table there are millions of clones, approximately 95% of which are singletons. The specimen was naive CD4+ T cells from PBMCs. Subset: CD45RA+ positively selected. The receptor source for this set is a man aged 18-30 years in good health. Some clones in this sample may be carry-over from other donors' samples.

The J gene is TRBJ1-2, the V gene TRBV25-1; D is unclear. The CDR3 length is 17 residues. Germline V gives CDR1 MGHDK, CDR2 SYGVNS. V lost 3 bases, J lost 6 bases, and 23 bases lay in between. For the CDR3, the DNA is TGTGCCAGCAGTGAGGTTAGTGTCAGCTCCCGTGCGAATGGCTACACCTTC. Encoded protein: CASSEVSVSSRANGYTF.

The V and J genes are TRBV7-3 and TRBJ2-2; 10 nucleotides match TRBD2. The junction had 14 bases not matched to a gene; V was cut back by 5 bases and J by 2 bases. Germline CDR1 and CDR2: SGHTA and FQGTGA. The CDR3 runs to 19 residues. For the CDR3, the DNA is TGTGCCAGCAGCCTTATTCCGATCAGGACTAGCGGTAACACCGGGGAGCTGTTTTTT. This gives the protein CASSLIPIRTSGNTGELFF.